Below, 2 T cell receptor beta chains from the same sample are listed, as sequenced in a study of cytomegalovirus exposure and HLA in healthy donors. Amplification used 60 Vbeta primers and 13 Jbeta primers. The protocol was immunoSEQ multiplex PCR, while the TCRdb copy is restricted to in-frame clones and leaves out a portion. The sample comprises approximately 140,000 clones, about 80% of which are singletons, and about 2.5% rests with the top ten. Source material: PBMCs. The source of these receptors is a boy between 2 and 10 years old in good health and CMV-seronegative.

This clone is a singleton in its sample. The V and J genes are TRBV7-9 and TRBJ2-2, with D possibly TRBD1 on 6 matching bases. This CDR3 has 16 amino acids. Trimming removed 5 bases from V and 5 bases from J, with 18 bases in between. Germline-derived CDR1 and CDR2 are SEHNR and FQNEAQ (reference sequence). In DNA form, the CDR3 reads TGTGCCAGCAGCAACCTGGACAGCCAGGGTACCGGGGAGCTGTTTTTT. Residues: CASSNLDSQGTGELFF.

V and J are TRBV12-5 and TRBJ1-5; possibly TRBD1 for D (5 bases). Trimming shortened V by 0 bases and J by 5 bases, and 14 bases separated the two germline ends. Germline V gene lookup returns CDR1 LGHNT and CDR2 FRNRAP. This CDR3 comprises 16 residues. CDR3 DNA sequence: TGTGCTAGTGGTTTGGTACGGGGGGTCTCTTATCAGCCCCAGCATTTT. Residues: CASGLVRGVSYQPQHF.